Detailed here is one T cell receptor (beta chain). Assay: immunoSEQ multiplex PCR; the TCRdb copy retains only in-frame clones and omits some. Of about 46,000 clones listed, roughly 93% were seen once; the top ten hold about 0.36%. This sample stems from a study of T cell changes during pregnancy in multiple sclerosis. CDR1 and CDR2 (germline): LNHDA, SQIVND (reference sequence). V dropped 3 bases and J dropped 6; count of bases not matched to a gene: 8. CDR3 length: 16 residues. This chain links TRBV19 with TRBJ2-2, with TRBD1 identical over 9 bases. This clonotype was sampled from a female donor in good health, enrolled as a control in a pregnancy study. Here the sequenced sample was CD4+ T cells from peripheral blood mononuclear cells, taken in the second trimester of pregnancy. The CDR3 protein is CASSMWTGEYPGELFF. Written as DNA, the CDR3 is TGTGCCAGTAGTATGTGGACAGGGGAGTATCCCGGGGAGCTGTTTTTT.